Listed below are T cell receptor beta chains from one sample, sequenced in a study of blood T cells in healthy people across ages. Using its own MiXCR run on the 5' RACE reads, TCRdb lists one record per CDR3 protein. This table has some 890,000 distinct CDR3 sequences, 25% to 35% appearing once. This sample also belongs to another study, concerning T cells of mothers and their children.

Sequenced material: blood. The receptor set was obtained from a woman aged 40 to 55 in good health. CDR3s leave out the opening cysteine and the closing phenylalanine or tryptophan. The D gene is left open where the match is weak.

TRBJ2-7,TRBV7-9,-,ASSSSGLSYEQY
TRBJ1-1,TRBV10-3,-,ATSRGGTEAF
TRBJ1-1,TRBV18,-,ASSEMNRRTEAF
TRBJ2-5,TRBV12-3/TRBV12-4,-,ASRLIRGETQY
TRBJ2-3,TRBV7-9,-,ASSLHGGSDTQY
TRBJ1-5,TRBV19,TRBD1,ASRVRQGSDQPQH
TRBJ2-3,TRBV5-5,-,ASSLPRTGSTDTQY
TRBJ1-2,TRBV11-2,TRBD1,ATSHRQGGYT
TRBJ2-7,TRBV28,TRBD1,ASRGTGFGEQY
TRBJ1-6,TRBV7-2,-,ASSLVGVVGQNSPLH
TRBJ2-2,TRBV4-1,TRBD1,ASSKAGGGTGELF
TRBJ2-7,TRBV27,-,ASSSRQRGIYEQY
TRBJ2-1,TRBV5-1,TRBD2,ASSAAPFPSGAHNEQF
TRBJ1-2,TRBV7-2,TRBD1,ASSLARTGLNGYT
TRBJ2-1,TRBV20-1,-,SAPGQPRRMSNEQF
TRBJ2-1,TRBV11-2,TRBD1,ASSARDRGSNEQF
TRBJ1-1,TRBV5-6,-,ASTQGLTMSTEAF
TRBJ2-1,TRBV28,-,ASSPDGEQF
TRBJ1-2,TRBV28,-,ASSNQWGDGYT
TRBJ2-7,TRBV20-1,-,SAAGTFSYEQY
TRBJ2-6,TRBV20-1,TRBD1,SARGRTGVGLSGANVLT
TRBJ2-3,TRBV30,-,AWSVGGQADTQY
TRBJ2-7,TRBV20-1,-,SAGDRRQGDEQY
TRBJ1-6,TRBV7-2,TRBD1,ASSGRDRGRGNSPLH
TRBJ2-1,TRBV20-1,-,SAPRPSSYNKQF
TRBJ2-3,TRBV6-6,TRBD2,ASSYSIAGGTDTQY
TRBJ2-7,TRBV2,-,ASSKEQGSTYEQY